These T cell receptor beta chains were read from a single sample in a study of T cell repertoires and HLA-DP antigens. Repertoires were generated with immunoSEQ multiplex PCR, while TCRdb's copy carries only in-frame clones and drops some. The table records fewer than 75,000 clones, around 80% of them present only once. What these receptors recognize is not known. Material: CD4+ T cells from PBMCs. The receptors originated from a man in his 60s in good health and CMV-seronegative. The CDR3 runs from the conserved cysteine through the conserved F or W. Fields, in order: D gene, clone size, J gene, V gene, CDR3 DNA, CDR3 protein. A D gene is named only where the DNA matches it firmly. Some rows have no size entry. The others give once, few or many, or a class for an expanded clone.

>.|.|TRBJ1-6|TRBV11-3
TGTGCCAGCAGTTTATACGGGACCAATTCACCCCTCCACTTT
CASSLYGTNSPLHF
>.|.|TRBJ1-5|TRBV30
TGTGCCTGGAGTCGGGGGGTACAGCCCAATCAGCCCCAGCATTTT
CAWSRGVQPNQPQHF
>.|.|TRBJ1-1|TRBV7-9
TGTGCCAGCAGCCCCTCCGGGACACGCATGAACACTGAAGCTTTCTTT
CASSPSGTRMNTEAFF
>TRBD2|.|TRBJ2-1|TRBV30
TGTGCCTGGCTAGCGGGGCCATACAATGAGCAGTTCTTC
CAWLAGPYNEQFF
>TRBD2|many|TRBJ2-1|TRBV5-1
TGCGCCAGCAGCCCACTAGGGACTAGCGGTGAGCAGTTCTTC
CASSPLGTSGEQFF
>TRBD1|.|TRBJ2-5|TRBV14
TGTGCCAGCAGCCAAGCCCTGGACAGGTTATGGGAGACCCAGTACTTC
CASSQALDRLWETQYF
>TRBD1|.|TRBJ2-7|TRBV18
TGTGCCAGCTCACCCTCCGGGACAGTACCCTACGAGCAGTACTTC
CASSPSGTVPYEQYF
>.|.|TRBJ2-7|TRBV14
TGTGCCAGCAGCAAACACAGGGAGTCCTACGAGCAGTACTTC
CASSKHRESYEQYF
>.|.|TRBJ2-6|TRBV19
TGTGCCAGTAAACCCCCGTCTGGGGCCAACGTCCTGACTTTC
CASKPPSGANVLTF
>TRBD2|.|TRBJ2-3|TRBV19
TGTGCCAGTAATATTCTAGCGGGAGCACGAACAGATACGCAGTATTTT
CASNILAGARTDTQYF
>TRBD1|.|TRBJ2-1|TRBV2
TGTGCCAGCAAGAGGACAGGGGACTACAATGAGCAGTTCTTC
CASKRTGDYNEQFF
>TRBD2|.|TRBJ2-2|TRBV7-3
TGTGCCAGCAGCCCAACTAGCGGGAGAGGCACCGGGGAGCTGTTTTTT
CASSPTSGRGTGELFF
>.|.|TRBJ2-2|TRBV5-4
TGTGCCAGCAGCTTCACCGGGACTTTCCCCACCGGGGAGCTGTTTTTT
CASSFTGTFPTGELFF
>TRBD1|.|TRBJ2-7|TRBV19
TGTGCCAGTAGAGGGGACAGCAACAACTACGAGCAGTACTTC
CASRGDSNNYEQYF
>.|.|TRBJ1-5|TRBV19
TGTGCCAGTAGTAGAGACAGGAATCAGCCCCAGCATTTT
CASSRDRNQPQHF
>.|.|TRBJ1-6|TRBV9
TGTGCCAGCAGCGCCGGGGAGAATTCACCCCTCCACTTT
CASSAGENSPLHF
>.|.|TRBJ1-2|TRBV30
TGTGCCTGGAGTGTTGTGGCAGGTGATGGCTACACCTTC
CAWSVVAGDGYTF
>.|.|TRBJ1-6|TRBV5-4
TGTGCCAGCAGCCCCGGGGGGCAATCCAATTCACCCCTCCACTTT
CASSPGGQSNSPLHF
>TRBD2|.|TRBJ2-7|TRBV19
TGTGCCAGTAGTGGGAGACTAGCGGGAACGATCGAGCAGTACTTC
CASSGRLAGTIEQYF
>.|.|TRBJ1-2|TRBV19
TGTGCCAGTAACGGTGGAAACAGAGCTAACTATGGCTACACCTTC
CASNGGNRANYGYTF
>.|once|TRBJ1-2|TRBV19
TGTGCCAGTAGTATATGGGGGGCGTCTTATGGCTACACCTTC
CASSIWGASYGYTF
>.|.|TRBJ1-2|TRBV4-3
TGCGCCAGCAGCCAAGATCTGAGGGGCTCTGGCTACACCTTC
CASSQDLRGSGYTF
>.|.|TRBJ1-5|TRBV2
TGTGCCAGCAGTCTAGACGGATTCAATCAGCCCCAGCATTTT
CASSLDGFNQPQHF
>.|.|TRBJ2-1|TRBV19
TGTGCCAGTAGTATAGCCCAGGGGCGCGGGTCCTACAATGAGCAGTTCTTC
CASSIAQGRGSYNEQFF
>TRBD1|.|TRBJ1-1|TRBV10-3
TGTGCCATCAGTGAGCAGGGGGAAGACACTGAAGCTTTCTTT
CAISEQGEDTEAFF
>.|.|TRBJ1-1|TRBV5-1
TGCGCCAGCAGCTTAACAGGGACCGGTCTTGGGGACACTGAAGCTTTCTTT
CASSLTGTGLGDTEAFF
>.|.|TRBJ1-4|TRBV29-1
TGCAGCGTTGATTCGAATGAAAAACTGTTTTTT
CSVDSNEKLFF
>TRBD1|.|TRBJ1-4|TRBV5-1
TGCGCCAGCAGTCAACCGGGACAGGGGGTCCAAAAACTGTTTTTT
CASSQPGQGVQKLFF
>.|once|TRBJ2-7|TRBV6-1
TGTGCCAGCAGTGCCCTAGGTACACCCTACGAGCAGTACTTC
CASSALGTPYEQYF
>TRBD1|.|TRBJ2-1|TRBV6-6
TGTGCCAGCAGTCCCTCGCCGGACAGGGAGAATGAGCAGTTCTTC
CASSPSPDRENEQFF
>.|.|TRBJ2-7|TRBV7-6
TGTGCCAGCAGCCCAAGGCGGAGCTACGAGCAGTACTTC
CASSPRRSYEQYF
>TRBD1|.|TRBJ2-7|TRBV6-5
TGTGCCAGCAGTTACCCGGACAGGGTACCCGAGCAGTACTTC
CASSYPDRVPEQYF
>TRBD1|few|TRBJ2-1|TRBV30
TGTGCCTGGAGTGTACAGGGGGGTTCCGATGAGCAGTTCTTC
CAWSVQGGSDEQFF
>.|medium-sized|TRBJ2-7|TRBV6-5
TGTGCCAGCAGCCGGGACCGGAGCTCCTACGAGCAGTACTTC
CASSRDRSSYEQYF
>TRBD1|.|TRBJ2-5|TRBV6-1
TGTGCCAGCAGTGAACATCGGGACAGCCATTCAAGAGAGGCCCAGTACTTC
CASSEHRDSHSREAQYF
>.|.|TRBJ2-7|TRBV7-8
TGTGCCAGCTCACAGGGTCCGGGCGAGCAGTACTTC
CASSQGPGEQYF
>TRBD1|.|TRBJ1-1|TRBV7-2
TGTGCCAGCAGCTTAGGTCGAGGGACAGGGTTGAACACTGAAGCTTTCTTT
CASSLGRGTGLNTEAFF
>.|medium-sized|TRBJ1-5|TRBV30
TGTGCCTGGAGTGTACGGGGGGGAGGCCGTCAGCCCCAGCATTTT
CAWSVRGGGRQPQHF